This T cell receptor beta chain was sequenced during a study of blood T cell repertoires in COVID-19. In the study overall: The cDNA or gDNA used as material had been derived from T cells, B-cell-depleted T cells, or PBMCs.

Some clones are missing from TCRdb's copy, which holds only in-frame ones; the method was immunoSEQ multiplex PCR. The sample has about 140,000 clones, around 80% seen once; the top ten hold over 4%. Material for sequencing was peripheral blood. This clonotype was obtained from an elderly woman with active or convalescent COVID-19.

This chain's CDR3 is CASSGRDIYMNTEAFF. Written as DNA, the CDR3 is TGTGCCAGCAGCGGCCGGGACATTTACATGAACACTGAAGCTTTCTTT. The rearrangement joins TRBV9 to TRBJ1-1, with D possibly being TRBD1 (6 bases). This CDR3 region has 16 residues. Germline V gives CDR1 SGDLS, CDR2 YYNGEE. V lost 3 bases, J lost 0 bases, and 15 bases lay in between.